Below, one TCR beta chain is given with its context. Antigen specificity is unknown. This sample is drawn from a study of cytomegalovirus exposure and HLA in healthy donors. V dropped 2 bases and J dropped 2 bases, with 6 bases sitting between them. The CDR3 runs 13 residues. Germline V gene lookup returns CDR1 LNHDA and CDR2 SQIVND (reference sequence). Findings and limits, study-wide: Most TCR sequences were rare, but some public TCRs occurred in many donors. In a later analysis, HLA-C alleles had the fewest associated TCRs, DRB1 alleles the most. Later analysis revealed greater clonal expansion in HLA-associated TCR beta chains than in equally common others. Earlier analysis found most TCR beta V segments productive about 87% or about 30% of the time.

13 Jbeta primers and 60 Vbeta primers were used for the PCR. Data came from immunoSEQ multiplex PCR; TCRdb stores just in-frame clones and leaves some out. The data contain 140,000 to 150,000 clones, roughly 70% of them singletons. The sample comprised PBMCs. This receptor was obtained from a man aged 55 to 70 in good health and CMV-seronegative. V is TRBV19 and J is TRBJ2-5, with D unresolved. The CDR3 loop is CASSIRVQETQYF. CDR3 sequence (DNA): TGTGCCAGTAGTATACGGGTTCAAGAGACCCAGTACTTC.